A selection of T cell receptor beta chains follows, all from one sample in a study of cytomegalovirus exposure and HLA in healthy donors. The repertoire was sequenced with immunoSEQ multiplex PCR; TCRdb's copy has only in-frame clones and lacks some. The data contain tens of thousands of clones, more than 75% of them singletons. Sequences were obtained from PBMCs. The source of these receptors is a young man in good health and CMV-seropositive. CDR3s include the opening cysteine and the closing phenylalanine or tryptophan. The D gene is left open where the match is weak. For some rows the clone size is stated as once, few or many, or as a class when expanded; others skip it.

j_call v_call d_call clone_size cdr3_aa cdr3_nt
TRBJ1-4 TRBV19 TRBD1 . CASSLSGTAAEKLFF TGTGCCAGTAGTTTATCCGGGACAGCGGCTGAAAAACTGTTTTTT
TRBJ2-7 TRBV2 TRBD1 . CASSGGTGPYEQYF TGTGCCAGCAGTGGAGGGACAGGCCCCTACGAGCAGTACTTC
TRBJ2-1 TRBV15 TRBD1 . CATSRGGTAVNEQFF TGTGCCACCAGCAGAGGGGGGACAGCCGTCAATGAGCAGTTCTTC
TRBJ1-3 TRBV27 . . CATNRGNTIYF TGTGCCACCAATCGGGGGAACACCATATATTTT
TRBJ2-2 TRBV5-1 TRBD1 . CASSLRTGAGELFF TGCGCCAGCAGCCTGAGGACAGGGGCCGGGGAGCTGTTTTTT
TRBJ2-3 TRBV7-2 TRBD1 . CASSQTGQGLTDTQYF TGTGCCAGCAGCCAAACGGGACAGGGGTTGACAGATACGCAGTATTTT
TRBJ2-7 TRBV5-4 . . CASRGQTIGEQYF TGTGCCAGCAGGGGACAAACGATCGGCGAGCAGTACTTC
TRBJ1-2 TRBV6-1 TRBD1 few CASRNGGQGYGYTF TGTGCCAGCAGAAATGGAGGACAGGGGTATGGCTACACCTTC
TRBJ1-4 TRBV28 TRBD1 . CASSSWTGGGEKLFF TGTGCCAGCAGTTCCTGGACAGGGGGCGGTGAAAAACTGTTTTTT
TRBJ2-2 TRBV4-1 TRBD2 . CASSQFTSALTNTGELFF TGCGCCAGCAGCCAATTTACTAGCGCACTAACGAACACCGGGGAGCTGTTTTTT
TRBJ2-5 TRBV25-1 . . CASSEVGGLQTQYF TGTGCCAGCAGTGAAGTAGGCGGGTTGCAGACCCAGTACTTC
TRBJ1-4 TRBV6-1 TRBD1 . CASTGQGGEKLFF TGTGCCAGCACGGGACAGGGGGGCGAAAAACTGTTTTTT
TRBJ2-3 TRBV10-3 . . CAGAGALTDTQYF TGTGCCGGGGCAGGGGCACTCACAGATACGCAGTATTTT
TRBJ2-5 TRBV2 TRBD2 . CASSERLTSGGQRYF TGTGCCAGCAGTGAAAGGCTTACTAGCGGGGGGCAAAGGTACTTC
TRBJ1-5 TRBV9 . . CASSVSGEGQPQHF TGTGCCAGCAGCGTATCAGGCGAGGGTCAGCCCCAGCATTTT
TRBJ2-1 TRBV2 . . CASSEVDGVLYNEQFF TGTGCCAGCAGTGAAGTCGACGGGGTCCTCTACAATGAGCAGTTCTTC
TRBJ1-1 TRBV4-2 . . CASSQDLNRRGDTEAFF TGTGCCAGCAGCCAAGACCTAAACAGGCGGGGGGACACTGAAGCTTTCTTT
TRBJ2-5 TRBV11-2 TRBD2 . CASSLRGLAGGLGETQYF TGTGCCAGCAGCCTGCGGGGACTAGCGGGGGGGCTTGGGGAGACCCAGTACTTC
TRBJ2-7 TRBV5-1 . . CASSSIPLATGSREQYF TGCGCCAGCAGCTCGATCCCATTAGCAACAGGGTCGAGGGAGCAGTACTTC
TRBJ2-1 TRBV6-1 TRBD2 . CASSEVLAGVKNEQFF TGTGCCAGCAGTGAAGTACTAGCGGGAGTTAAGAATGAGCAGTTCTTC
TRBJ1-2 TRBV10-3 . . CAISDGGYTF TGTGCCATCAGTGACGGTGGCTACACCTTC
TRBJ1-6 TRBV2 . . CASSEDRSSPLHF TGTGCCAGCAGTGAAGACAGGAGTTCACCCCTCCACTTT